The clone carrying this T cell receptor beta chain was recorded once. This specimen comes from a study of Ad26.COV2.S vaccination and SARS-CoV-2 variants. The germline CDR1 and CDR2 sequences are KGHSH and LQKENI. The length of the CDR3 is 15 residues. Trimming took 5 bases from V and 3 from J; bases not matched to a gene: 8. Sequenced by immunoSEQ multiplex PCR; TCRdb stores in-frame clones only, minus some. There are 87,000 or so clones in the sample; more than 70% occur only once, and roughly 15% lies in the top ten. The source is a human donor who had recovered from COVID-19. Sequences were derived from peripheral blood, sampled after recovery from COVID-19. The chain joins TRBV18 to TRBJ2-3; 7 nucleotides agree with TRBD1. The DNA for the CDR3 is TGTGCCAGCTCAGCACAGGACAGGAGGACAGATACGCAGTATTTT. Translated: CASSAQDRRTDTQYF.